The 10 T cell receptor beta chains given below trace back to one sample, sequenced in a study of T-cell memory formation after mild COVID-19. MiXCR, run by TCRdb on the 5' RACE reads, gives a single entry per CDR3 protein. The data hold approximately 390,000 distinct CDR3 sequences, with 15% to 20% observed a single time. Sequenced: PBMCs or a T cell subset sorted from them (not recorded which). The receptors were sampled from a man aged 18 to 35 who had mild COVID-19 (a few samples of this study predate the infection). Cell type and time point are not known.

CDR3 in DNA: TGTGCCAGCAGCTTAACCCGACCCCCCACAGTTCACCAGTTCTTC. As protein: CASSLTRPPTVHQFF. J is TRBJ2-1 and V is TRBV7-6, with no clear D. Germline CDR1 is SGHVS and CDR2 is FNYEAQ. Between the trimmed V and J ends, which lost 2 bases and 13 bases, there was a span of 21 bases. CDR3 size: 15 residues.

The CDR3 sequence: CASSYAGGNTDTQYF. Written as DNA, the CDR3 is TGTGCCAGCAGTTACGCGGGGGGGAACACAGATACGCAGTATTTT. The chain uses TRBV6-5 and TRBJ2-3; 9 positions agree with TRBD2. Germline V gene data show CDR1 as MNHEY and CDR2 as SVGAGI. J gave up 2 bases and V 2 bases, and 2 bases lay outside the gene matches. CDR3 size: 15 residues.

The chain employs TRBV11-2 and TRBJ1-2; D unresolved. Germline CDR1 SGHAT, CDR2 FQNNGV. The CDR3 has 14 amino acids. V was pared by 2 bases and J by 2 bases, with 9 bases between. CDR3 nucleotide sequence: TGTGCCAGCAGCTTAACCCGACCGAACTATGGCTACACCTTC. Translating it yields CASSLTRPNYGYTF. Full variable domain (remainder filled in from reference TRBV11-2 and TRBJ1-2): EAGVAQSPRYKIIEKRQSVAFWCNPISGHATLYWYQQILGQGPKLLIQFQNNGVVDDSQLPKDRFSAERLKGVDSTLKIQPAKLEDSAVYLCASSLTRPNYGYTFGSGTRLTVV.

Only a few counts were recorded for this clonotype. The J gene is TRBJ2-7, the V gene TRBV7-2; the D call may be TRBD1 or TRBD2 (5 bases each). Trimming removed 5 bases from V and 10 bases from J, with 15 bases in between. Germline CDR1 is SGHTA and CDR2 is FQGNSA. The CDR3 has 12 residues. CDR3 protein: CASSNHPGLQYV. The CDR3 DNA reads as TGTGCCAGCAGCAACCACCCGGGGCTTCAGTACGTC.

This clonotype was counted a few times. The CDR3 reads CASTYRQGPPGELFF. The CDR3 coding sequence is TGTGCCAGCACTTACCGGCAGGGACCACCCGGGGAGCTGTTTTTT. The V call is TRBV12-3 or TRBV12-4, the J call TRBJ2-2, with D perhaps being TRBD1 or TRBD2 (5 bases each). Between the trimmed V and J ends, which lost 7 bases and 6 bases, there was a span of 18 bases. This CDR3 contains 15 residues.

The sample holds a few counts of this clonotype. The chain joins TRBV6-6 to TRBJ2-3; D uncertain. V was cut by 7 bases and J by 1 base, with 15 bases left in between. There are 15 residues in the CDR3. From germline, CDR1 is MNHNY and CDR2 SVGAGI (reference sequence). Here the CDR3 reads CASTIGQDGTDTQYF. The CDR3 coding sequence is TGTGCCAGCACCATCGGGCAGGATGGCACAGATACGCAGTATTTT.

Comments on this clonotype: One end of the junction does not line up with germline, which may come from a read error. This sequence joins TRBV15 and TRBJ2-5, with 10 bases lining up with TRBD2. CDR1 LNHNV and CDR2 YYDKDF come from the germline V gene (reference sequence). The CDR3 runs to 16 residues. The CDR3 DNA reads TGTGCCACCAGTAGAGGTGGTAGCGGGGGGCTCGAGACCCAGTACTTC. This sequence encodes CATSRGGSGGLETQYF. Full variable domain (outside the CDR3, taken from reference TRBV15 and TRBJ2-5): DAMVIQNPRYQVTQFGKPVTLSCSQTLNHNVMYWYQQKSSQAPKLLFHYYDKDFNNEADTPDNFQSRRPNTSFCFLDIRSPGLGDTAMYLCATSRGGSGGLETQYFGPGTRLLVL.

This clonotype was found a few times. The rearrangement uses TRBV29-1 and TRBJ1-1, with D hard to call. Germline-derived CDR1 and CDR2 are SQVTM and ANQGSEA. The CDR3 has 14 residues. V was trimmed by 3 bases and J by 1 base, leaving 12 bases between them. CDR3 loop: CSVDAWGGNTEAFF. In DNA form, the CDR3 reads TGCAGCGTTGATGCCTGGGGTGGGAACACTGAAGCTTTCTTT.

This rearrangement joins TRBV10-2 to TRBJ1-1, with D uncertain. CDR1 is WSHSY and CDR2 is SAAADI in the germline V gene. This CDR3 region has 13 residues. The V end was cut by 5 bases, the J end by 2 bases, with 9 bases between. The CDR3 protein is CASSRGTNTEAFF. In DNA form, the CDR3 reads TGCGCCAGCAGTAGAGGCACTAACACTGAAGCTTTCTTT.

J is TRBJ1-2 and V is TRBV2; 9 bases are shared with TRBD1. The germline CDR1 and CDR2 sequences are SNHLY and FYNNEI. V was pared by 3 bases and J by 8 bases, with 4 bases of the junction left unmatched. There are 13 residues in the CDR3. This CDR3 reads CASSDTGGRGYTF. The CDR3 DNA is TGTGCCAGCAGTGATACAGGGGGCAGGGGCTACACCTTC. The complete variable domain, with remaining parts taken from reference TRBV2 and TRBJ1-2, reads EPEVTQTPSHQVTQMGQEVILRCVPISNHLYFYWYRQILGQKVEFLVSFYNNEISEKSEIFDDQFSVERPDGSNFTLKIRSTKLEDSAMYFCASSDTGGRGYTFGSGTRLTVV.